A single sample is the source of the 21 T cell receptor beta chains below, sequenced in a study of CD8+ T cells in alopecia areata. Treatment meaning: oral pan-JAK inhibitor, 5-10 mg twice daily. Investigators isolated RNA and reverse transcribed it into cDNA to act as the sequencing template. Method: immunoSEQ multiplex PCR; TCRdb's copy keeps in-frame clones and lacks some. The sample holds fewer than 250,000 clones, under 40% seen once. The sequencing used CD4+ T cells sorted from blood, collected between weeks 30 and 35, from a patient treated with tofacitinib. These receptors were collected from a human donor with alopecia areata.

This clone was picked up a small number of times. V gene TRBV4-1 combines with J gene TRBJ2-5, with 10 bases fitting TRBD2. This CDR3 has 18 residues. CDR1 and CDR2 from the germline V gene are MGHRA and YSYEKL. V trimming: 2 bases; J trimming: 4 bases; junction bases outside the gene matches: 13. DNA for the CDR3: TGCGCCAGCAGCCAAATTCGGTCAGGATTAGCGGGAGGAGAGACCCAGTACTTC. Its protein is CASSQIRSGLAGGETQYF.

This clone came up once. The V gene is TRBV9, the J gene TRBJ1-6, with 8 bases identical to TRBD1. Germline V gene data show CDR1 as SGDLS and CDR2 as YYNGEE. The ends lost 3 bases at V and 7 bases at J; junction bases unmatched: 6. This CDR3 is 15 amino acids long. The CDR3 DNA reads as TGTGCCAGCAGCGCTGGGGACAGGAAGAATTCACCCCTCCACTTT. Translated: CASSAGDRKNSPLHF.

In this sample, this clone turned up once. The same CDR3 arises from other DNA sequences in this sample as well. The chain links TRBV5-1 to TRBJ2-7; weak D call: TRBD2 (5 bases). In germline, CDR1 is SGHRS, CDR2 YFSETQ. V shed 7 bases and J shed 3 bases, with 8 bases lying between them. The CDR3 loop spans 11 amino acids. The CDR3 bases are TGCGCCAGCTCTACTAGCTACGAGCAGTACTTC. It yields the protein CASSTSYEQYF.

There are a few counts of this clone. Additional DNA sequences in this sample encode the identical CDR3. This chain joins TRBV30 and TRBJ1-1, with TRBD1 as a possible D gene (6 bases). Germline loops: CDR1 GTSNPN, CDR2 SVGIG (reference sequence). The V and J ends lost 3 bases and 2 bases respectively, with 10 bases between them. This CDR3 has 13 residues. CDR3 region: CAWSADSNTEAFF. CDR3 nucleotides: TGTGCCTGGAGCGCGGACAGTAACACTGAAGCTTTCTTT.

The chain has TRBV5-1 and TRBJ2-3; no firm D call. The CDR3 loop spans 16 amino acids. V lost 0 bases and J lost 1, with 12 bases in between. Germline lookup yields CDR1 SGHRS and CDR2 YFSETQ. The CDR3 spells CASSLVHGSGTDTQYF. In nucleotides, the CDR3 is TGCGCCAGCAGCTTGGTTCATGGCAGCGGCACAGATACGCAGTATTTT. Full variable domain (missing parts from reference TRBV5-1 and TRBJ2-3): KAGVTQTPRYLIKTRGQQVTLSCSPISGHRSVSWYQQTPGQGLQFLFEYFSETQRNKGNFPGRFSGRQFSNSRSEMNVSTLELGDSALYLCASSLVHGSGTDTQYFGPGTRLTVL.

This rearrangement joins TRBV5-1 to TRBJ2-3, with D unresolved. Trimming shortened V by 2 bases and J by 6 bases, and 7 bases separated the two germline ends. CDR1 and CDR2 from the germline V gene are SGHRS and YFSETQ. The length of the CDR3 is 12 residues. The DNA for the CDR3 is TGCGCCAGCAGCTTCGATGGGGATACGCAGTATTTT. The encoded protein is CASSFDGDTQYF.

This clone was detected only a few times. For the CDR3, the DNA is TGTGCCATCAGTGAGTCTCCGACAGGCCGAATGAACACTGAAGCTTTCTTT. This sequence encodes CAISESPTGRMNTEAFF. The J gene is TRBJ1-1, the V gene TRBV10-3; perhaps TRBD1 as D (6 bases). CDR3 length equals 17 residues. Germline V CDR1 and CDR2: ENHRY, SYGVKD. V gave up 0 bases and J gave up 0 bases, with 14 bases separating them.

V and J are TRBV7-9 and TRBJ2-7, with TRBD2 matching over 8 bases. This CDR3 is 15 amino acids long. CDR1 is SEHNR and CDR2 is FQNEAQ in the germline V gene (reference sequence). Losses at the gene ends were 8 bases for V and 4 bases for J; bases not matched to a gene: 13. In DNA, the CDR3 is TGTGCCAGCTCATTCGAGGGACTAGTAGCATACGAGCAGTACTTC. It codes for CASSFEGLVAYEQYF.

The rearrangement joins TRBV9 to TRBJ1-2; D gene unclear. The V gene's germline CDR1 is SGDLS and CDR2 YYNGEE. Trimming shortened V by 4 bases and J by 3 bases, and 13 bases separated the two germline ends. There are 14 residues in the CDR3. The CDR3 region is CASSPVGEDYGYTF. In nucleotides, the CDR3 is TGTGCCAGCAGCCCTGTCGGGGAGGACTATGGCTACACCTTC. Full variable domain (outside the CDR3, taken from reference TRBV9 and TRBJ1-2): DSGVTQTPKHLITATGQRVTLRCSPRSGDLSVYWYQQSLDQGLQFLIQYYNGEERAKGNILERFSAQQFPDLHSELNLSSLELGDSALYFCASSPVGEDYGYTFGSGTRLTVV.

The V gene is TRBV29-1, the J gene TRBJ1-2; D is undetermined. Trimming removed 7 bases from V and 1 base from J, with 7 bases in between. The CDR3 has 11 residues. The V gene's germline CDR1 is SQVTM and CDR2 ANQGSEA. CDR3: CSGHNNYGYTF. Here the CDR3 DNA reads TGCAGCGGACACAATAACTATGGCTACACCTTC.

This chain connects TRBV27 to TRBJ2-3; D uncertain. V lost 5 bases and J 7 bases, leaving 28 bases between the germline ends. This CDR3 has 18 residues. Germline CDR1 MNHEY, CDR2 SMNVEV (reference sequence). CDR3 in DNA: TGTGCCAGCAGTAGAGACTTCCCTACCGATACCTCCTGGAATACGCAGTATTTT. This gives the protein CASSRDFPTDTSWNTQYF.

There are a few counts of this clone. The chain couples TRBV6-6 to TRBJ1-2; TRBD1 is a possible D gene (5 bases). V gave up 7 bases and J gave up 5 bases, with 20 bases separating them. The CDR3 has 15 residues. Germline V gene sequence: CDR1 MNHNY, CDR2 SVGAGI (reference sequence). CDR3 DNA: TGTGCCAGCACCAACAGTCAGGGAGCGGGTTATGGCTACACCTTC. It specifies CASTNSQGAGYGYTF.

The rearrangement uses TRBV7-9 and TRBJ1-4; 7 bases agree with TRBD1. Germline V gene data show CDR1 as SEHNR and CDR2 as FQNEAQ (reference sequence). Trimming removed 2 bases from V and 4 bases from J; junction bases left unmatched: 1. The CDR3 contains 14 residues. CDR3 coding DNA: TGTGCCAGCAGCTTATGGGACAGTAATGAAAAACTGTTTTTT. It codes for CASSLWDSNEKLFF. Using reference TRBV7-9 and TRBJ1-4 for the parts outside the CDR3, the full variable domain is DTGVSQNPRHKITKRGQNVTFRCDPISEHNRLYWYRQTLGQGPEFLTYFQNEAQLEKSRLLSDRFSAERPKGSFSTLEIQRTEQGDSAMYLCASSLWDSNEKLFFGSGTQLSVL.

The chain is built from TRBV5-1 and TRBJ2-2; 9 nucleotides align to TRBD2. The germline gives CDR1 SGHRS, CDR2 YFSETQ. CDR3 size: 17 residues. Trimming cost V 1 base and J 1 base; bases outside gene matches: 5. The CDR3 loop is CASSLFAGGENTGELFF. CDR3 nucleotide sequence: TGCGCCAGCAGCTTGTTCGCGGGAGGGGAGAACACCGGGGAGCTGTTTTTT.

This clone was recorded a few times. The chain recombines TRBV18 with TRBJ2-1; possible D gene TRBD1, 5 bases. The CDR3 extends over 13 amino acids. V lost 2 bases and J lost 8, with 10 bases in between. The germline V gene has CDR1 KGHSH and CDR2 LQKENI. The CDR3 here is CASSPFKGDEQFF. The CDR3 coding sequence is TGTGCCAGCTCACCATTTAAAGGGGATGAGCAGTTCTTC.

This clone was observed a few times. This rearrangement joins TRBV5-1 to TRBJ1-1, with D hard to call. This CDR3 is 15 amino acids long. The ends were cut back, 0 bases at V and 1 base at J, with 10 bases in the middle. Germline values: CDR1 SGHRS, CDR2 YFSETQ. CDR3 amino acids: CASSLDGEENTEAFF. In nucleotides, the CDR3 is TGCGCCAGCAGCTTGGATGGAGAGGAGAACACTGAAGCTTTCTTT.

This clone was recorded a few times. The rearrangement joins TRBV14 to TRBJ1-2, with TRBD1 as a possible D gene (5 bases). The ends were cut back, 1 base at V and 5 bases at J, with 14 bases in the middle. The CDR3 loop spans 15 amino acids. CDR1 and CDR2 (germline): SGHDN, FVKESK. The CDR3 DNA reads TGTGCCAGCAGCCAAGTAATGGGCAGGGAATATGGCTACACCTTC. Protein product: CASSQVMGREYGYTF.

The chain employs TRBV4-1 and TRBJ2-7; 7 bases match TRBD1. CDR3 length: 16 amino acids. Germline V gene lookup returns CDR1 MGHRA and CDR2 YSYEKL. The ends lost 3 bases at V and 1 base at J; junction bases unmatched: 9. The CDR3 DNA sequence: TGCGCCAGCAGCCAGCCCCGAGACAGGGATTCCTACGAGCAGTACTTC. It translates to CASSQPRDRDSYEQYF.

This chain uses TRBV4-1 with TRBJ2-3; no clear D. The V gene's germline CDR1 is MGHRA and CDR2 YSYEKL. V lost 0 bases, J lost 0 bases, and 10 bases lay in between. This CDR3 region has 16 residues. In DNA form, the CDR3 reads TGCGCCAGCAGCCAAGAGGCAGGATCTAGCACAGATACGCAGTATTTT. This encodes CASSQEAGSSTDTQYF.

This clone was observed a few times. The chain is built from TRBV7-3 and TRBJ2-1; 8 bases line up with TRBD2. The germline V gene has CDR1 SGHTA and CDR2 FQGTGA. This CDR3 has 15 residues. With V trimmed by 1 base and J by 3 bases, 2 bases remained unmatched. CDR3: CASSLRREVYNEQFF. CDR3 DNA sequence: TGTGCCAGCAGCTTAAGGCGGGAGGTCTACAATGAGCAGTTCTTC. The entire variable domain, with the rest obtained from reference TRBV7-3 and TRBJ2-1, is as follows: GAGVSQTPSNKVTEKGKYVELRCDPISGHTALYWYRQSLGQGPEFLIYFQGTGAADDSGLPNDRFFAVRPEGSVSTLKIQRTERGDSAVYLCASSLRREVYNEQFFGPGTRLTVL.

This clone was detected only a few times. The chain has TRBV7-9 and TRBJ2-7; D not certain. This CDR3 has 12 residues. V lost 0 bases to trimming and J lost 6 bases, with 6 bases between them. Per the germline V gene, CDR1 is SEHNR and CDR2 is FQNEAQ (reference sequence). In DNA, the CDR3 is TGTGCCAGCAGCTTAGCGAAGGCCGAGCAGTACTTC. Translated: CASSLAKAEQYF. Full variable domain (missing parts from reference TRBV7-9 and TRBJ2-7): DTGVSQNPRHKITKRGQNVTFRCDPISEHNRLYWYRQTLGQGPEFLTYFQNEAQLEKSRLLSDRFSAERPKGSFSTLEIQRTEQGDSAMYLCASSLAKAEQYFGPGTRLTVT.